This T cell receptor beta chain emerged from a study of blood T cell repertoires in COVID-19. Study as a whole: Acute and convalescent COVID-19 specimens originated in the United States, Italy and Spain. From T cells, B-cell-depleted T cells, or PBMCs came the material, which was cDNA or gDNA.

Recruited during active infection, patients (from Seattle) were subsequently followed longitudinally. As handled by the study authors: Counts of nucleated cells, estimated from reference gene primer amplification, were obtained. Data came from immunoSEQ multiplex PCR; TCRdb stores just in-frame clones and leaves some out. V and J calls plus clone size are reproduced from that table; the DNA served to infer D and trimming. This sample carries 250,000 to 400,000 clones, 88% of them seen once, and the ten largest clones take roughly 1.7%. The CDR3 extends over 14 amino acids. Germline-derived CDR1 and CDR2 are LGHNA and YNFKEQ. V lost 0 bases to trimming and J lost 2 bases, with 7 bases between them.

Sequencing was carried out using peripheral blood. This receptor was taken from a woman in her 30s with COVID-19, enrolled during active disease. The genes are TRBV4-2 and TRBJ2-5; D not resolved. Here the CDR3 reads CASSQEILQETQYF. The DNA for the CDR3 is TGTGCCAGCAGCCAAGAAATACTACAAGAGACCCAGTACTTC.